The 21 T cell receptor beta chains given below trace back to one sample, sequenced in a study of naive and memory T cell subsets. Both TRBC1 and TRBC2 were covered by a beta constant-region primer of two equimolar oligonucleotides. TCRdb reprocessed the UMI-ligation and nested PCR reads via MiXCR and lists one record per CDR3 protein. The profile shows about 90,000 distinct CDR3 sequences, 7% to 7.5% of them singletons. Material: central memory CD4+ T cells from blood. These receptors originate from a human donor in good health.

The rearrangement joins TRBV6-6 to TRBJ2-7; D is possibly TRBD2 (5 bases). Germline CDR1 is MNHNY and CDR2 is SVGAGI (reference sequence). Trimming pared 0 bases from V and 4 bases from J, leaving 7 bases between. The CDR3 is made up of 13 amino acids. CDR3 residues: CASSYSRGYEQYF. For the CDR3, the DNA is TGTGCCAGCAGTTACTCACGGGGTTACGAGCAGTACTTC.

This clonotype was recorded a few times. The DNA for the CDR3 is TGTGCCAGCAGCGCCCAGGGGCGAATGTCCTATGGCTACACCTTC. Protein sequence: CASSAQGRMSYGYTF. V is TRBV7-8 and J is TRBJ1-2; possibly TRBD1 for D (6 bases). The CDR3 consists of 15 residues. Germline assignment: CDR1 SGHVS and CDR2 FQNEAQ. Trimming shortened V by 5 bases and J by 4 bases, and 17 bases separated the two germline ends.

The chain joins TRBV6-5 to TRBJ2-3; no clear D. The ends were cut back, 6 bases at V and 2 bases at J, with 12 bases in the middle. This CDR3 comprises 14 residues. Germline V CDR1 and CDR2: MNHEY, SVGAGI. The CDR3 loop is CASSYALNTDTQYF. CDR3 coding DNA: TGTGCCAGCAGCTATGCGCTGAACACAGATACGCAGTATTTT.

This clonotype was seen only a few times. The V gene is TRBV2, the J gene TRBJ1-3, with D unclear. Trimming took off 6 bases at V and 0 bases at J, with 15 bases between the two ends. CDR3 length: 16 amino acids. CDR1 and CDR2 (germline): SNHLY, FYNNEI. The CDR3 nucleotides read TGTGCCAGCAGCCAGACAAGGTCAACCTCTGGAAACACCATATATTTT. This translates into CASSQTRSTSGNTIYF.

This clonotype has ten or more counts. This chain links TRBV4-3 with TRBJ1-2; possibly TRBD1 for D (5 bases). V was pared by 0 bases and J by 5 bases, with 19 bases between. Germline loops: CDR1 LGHNA, CDR2 YSLEER. This CDR3 region has 17 residues. CDR3 residues: CASSQEARGALGYGYTF. The CDR3 DNA reads as TGCGCCAGCAGCCAAGAGGCCCGAGGGGCGTTGGGATATGGCTACACCTTC.

This chain connects TRBV20-1 to TRBJ2-3; D unclear. Trimming cost V 5 bases and J 2 bases, with 14 bases left between them. The CDR3 is 14 residues long. Germline CDR1 and CDR2: DFQATT and SNEGSKA (reference sequence). For the CDR3, the DNA is TGCAGTGCTGACCTACACTCCTACACAGATACGCAGTATTTT. As protein: CSADLHSYTDTQYF.

This clonotype was counted ten times or more. The V and J genes are TRBV20-1 and TRBJ1-5; D is undetermined. The CDR3 runs to 14 residues. Per germline, CDR1 DFQATT and CDR2 SNEGSKA (reference sequence). With 0 bases removed from V and 0 bases from J, the gap between germline ends came to 6 bases. The CDR3: CSAREGSSNQPQHF. CDR3 bases: TGCAGTGCTAGAGAGGGCAGTAGCAATCAGCCCCAGCATTTT.

The genes are TRBV7-2 and TRBJ2-7; 8 bases fit TRBD1. The CDR3 is 14 amino acids. Looked up from germline, CDR1 is SGHTA and CDR2 is FQGNSA. V shed 8 bases and J 2 bases; nucleotides not matched to a gene: 8. The CDR3, as DNA: TGTGCCAGCGGTAATCGGGACAGGCCCTACGAGCAGTACTTC. It codes for CASGNRDRPYEQYF.

The V and J genes are TRBV6-2 or TRBV6-3 and TRBJ2-1; 9 nucleotides match TRBD2. The CDR3 consists of 14 residues. CDR1 is MNHEY, CDR2 SVGEGT, per germline. V lost 2 bases, J lost 4 bases, and 0 bases stayed unmatched. CDR3 DNA: TGTGCCAGCAGTTACCTAGCGGGGTACAATGAGCAGTTCTTC. The encoded protein is CASSYLAGYNEQFF.

This clonotype was seen a few times. The gene calls are TRBV28 and TRBJ2-6; 8 bases are shared with TRBD1. With V trimmed by 5 bases and J by 0 bases, 6 bases remained unmatched. Looked up from germline, CDR1 is MDHEN and CDR2 is SYDVKM. This CDR3 comprises 17 residues. In nucleotides, the CDR3 is TGTGCCAGCAGTGGACAGGGAAGGGGCTCTGGGGCCAACGTCCTGACTTTC. It encodes CASSGQGRGSGANVLTF. The complete variable domain, with remaining parts taken from reference TRBV28 and TRBJ2-6, reads DVKVTQSSRYLVKRTGEKVFLECVQDMDHENMFWYRQDPGLGLRLIYFSYDVKMKEKGDIPEGYSVSREKKERFSLILESASTNQTSMYLCASSGQGRGSGANVLTFGAGSRLTVL.

This clonotype was detected only a few times. The V gene is TRBV12-3 or TRBV12-4, the J gene TRBJ1-5; weak D call: TRBD1 (5 bases). V was pared by 6 bases and J by 9 bases, with 9 bases between. CDR3 length: 11 residues. The CDR3 reads CASRGTGPQHF. CDR3 nucleotides: TGTGCCAGCAGAGGGACGGGGCCCCAGCATTTT.

This sequence joins TRBV19 and TRBJ1-4, with TRBD1 matching over 7 bases. The CDR3 totals 15 residues. The germline CDR1 and CDR2 sequences are LNHDA and SQIVND (reference sequence). V gave up 7 bases and J gave up 8 bases; unmatched junction bases: 13. This chain's CDR3 is CASTSQGYYGEKLFF. The DNA of the CDR3 is TGTGCCAGTACTTCACAGGGGTACTATGGGGAAAAACTGTTTTTT. Combining the CDR3 with reference TRBV19 and TRBJ1-4 gives the whole variable domain DGGITQSPKYLFRKEGQNVTLSCEQNLNHDAMYWYRQDPGQGLRLIYYSQIVNDFQKGDIAEGYSVSREKKESFPLTVTSAQKNPTAFYLCASTSQGYYGEKLFFGSGTQLSVL.

This clonotype has a handful of counts. This chain joins TRBV7-2 and TRBJ2-3; 10 bases agree with TRBD2. Per germline, CDR1 SGHTA and CDR2 FQGNSA. The CDR3 is made up of 16 amino acids. Germline trimming cut 1 base from V and 3 bases from J; bases unmatched to any gene: 4. For the CDR3, the DNA is TGTGCCAGCAGCTTAGGAGCAGCGGGGGGGACAGATACGCAGTATTTT. Translating it yields CASSLGAAGGTDTQYF.

The chain combines TRBV4-2 with TRBJ1-3, with D perhaps TRBD1 (6 bases). CDR3 size: 12 residues. V dropped 2 bases and J dropped 12 bases, with 11 bases sitting between them. Germline CDR1 and CDR2: LGHNA and YNFKEQ. The CDR3 region is CASSQPDSRIYF. CDR3 coding DNA: TGTGCCAGCAGCCAACCGGACAGTCGCATATATTTT.

This clonotype has ten or more counts. J is TRBJ1-1 and V is TRBV5-1, with 8 bases identical to TRBD1. The V gene end was trimmed by 4 bases and the J gene end by 0 bases; junction bases not matched to a gene: 8. The germline CDR1 and CDR2 sequences are SGHRS and YFSETQ. CDR3 length: 16 amino acids. The CDR3 sequence is CASSQVQGAVNTEAFF. CDR3 DNA: TGCGCCAGCAGCCAGGTCCAGGGGGCAGTGAACACTGAAGCTTTCTTT.

The chain is built from TRBV28 and TRBJ2-3; the match to TRBD2 covers 10 bases. CDR1 is MDHEN, CDR2 SYDVKM, per germline. Trimming removed 5 bases from V and 7 bases from J; junction bases left unmatched: 9. The CDR3 sequence is 15 residues long. CDR3 DNA sequence: TGTGCCAGCAGTCTTAGCGGGGGGCGCTCAAATACGCAGTATTTT. Protein: CASSLSGGRSNTQYF.

This clonotype showed up just a few times. This chain links TRBV10-3 with TRBJ2-2, with a tentative D call TRBD1 (6 bases). V was clipped by 8 bases and J by 6 bases, with 10 bases between them. The CDR3 extends over 12 amino acids. Germline values: CDR1 ENHRY, CDR2 SYGVKD. Here the CDR3 reads CAIGQQSGELFF. CDR3 coding DNA: TGTGCCATCGGACAGCAATCCGGGGAGCTGTTTTTT.

This clonotype was recorded many times. CDR3 region: CASSPPTITDTQYF. The CDR3 DNA reads as TGTGCCAGCTCACCACCTACCATCACAGATACGCAGTATTTT. The chain links TRBV18 to TRBJ2-3; D gene unclear. The CDR3 has 14 amino acids. V lost 0 bases and J 2 bases, leaving 6 bases between the germline ends. Germline CDR1 is KGHSH and CDR2 is LQKENI.

The J gene is TRBJ1-1, the V gene TRBV7-6; D ambiguous. Germline CDR1 is SGHVS and CDR2 is FNYEAQ. The ends were cut back, 5 bases at V and 1 base at J, with 11 bases in the middle. The CDR3 loop spans 14 amino acids. DNA for the CDR3: TGTGCCAGCAGCACTACAGCCAAGAACACTGAAGCTTTCTTT. This codes for CASSTTAKNTEAFF.

This clonotype was observed a few times. The rearrangement joins TRBV7-8 to TRBJ2-5, with 15 bases aligning to TRBD2. V dropped 4 bases and J dropped 3; count of bases not matched to a gene: 6. The length of the CDR3 is 17 residues. In germline, CDR1 is SGHVS, CDR2 FQNEAQ. DNA of the CDR3: TGTGCCAGCAGCTACCCGGGACTAGCGGGGGGCAAAGAGACCCAGTACTTC. It encodes CASSYPGLAGGKETQYF.

Worth noting for this clonotype: A much more abundant neighbour one base away suggests this may be a read error. The chain links TRBV20-1 to TRBJ1-1; unclear D gene. This CDR3 spans 12 amino acids. Trimming removed 3 bases at V and 10 bases at J, with 15 bases between. The germline gives CDR1 DFQATT, CDR2 SNEGSKA (reference sequence). The CDR3 loop reads CSASAGGCTAFF. The CDR3 nucleotides are TGCAGTGCTAGTGCAGGCGGGTGTACAGCTTTCTTT.